The 17 T cell receptor beta chains below were found in one sample sequenced in a study of T cell repertoires in cytomegalovirus infection. For these TCRs, the target antigens are not known. TCRdb fed the reads into MiXCR, producing one record per CDR3 protein. The data contain about a million distinct CDR3 sequences, 25% to 40% of them singletons. The sequencing here drew on cultured CD8+ T cells from PBMCs, taken from culture after CMV antigen stimulation. The receptors originated from a human donor in good health (CMV status not recorded). Some clones in this sample may be carry-over from other donors' samples.

V and J are TRBV13 and TRBJ2-7; 8 bases are a match to TRBD1. Germline trimming cut 5 bases from V and 4 bases from J; bases unmatched to any gene: 13. The CDR3 is 16 amino acids. Germline V gene lookup returns CDR1 PRHDT and CDR2 FYEKMQ (reference sequence). CDR3 sequence (DNA): TGTGCCAGCAGCGCCCGACGGGGACAGGACATTTACGAGCAGTACTTC. Translating it yields CASSARRGQDIYEQYF.

This clonotype was recorded a few times. The V and J genes are TRBV4-2 and TRBJ1-1; D call uncertain. Per germline, CDR1 LGHNA and CDR2 YNFKEQ. The CDR3 is 17 residues long. Between the trimmed V and J ends, which lost 0 bases and 3 bases, there was a span of 17 bases. CDR3 amino acids: CASSQDSHPSRDTEAFF. The CDR3 DNA reads as TGTGCCAGCAGCCAAGATAGTCATCCCAGCAGAGACACTGAAGCTTTCTTT.

This clonotype was recorded at least ten times. The germline gene is not matched at one end of the junction; a read error may be the cause. The chain joins TRBV4-1 to TRBJ2-1; TRBD1 is a possible D gene (6 bases). Germline CDR1 and CDR2: MGHRA and YSYEKL. The CDR3 covers 11 residues. Written as DNA, the CDR3 is TGTGCCAGCAGTCAGGGGTATGAGCAGTTCTTC. Its protein product is CASSQGYEQFF.

This clonotype was picked up a small number of times. The gene calls are TRBV7-8 and TRBJ2-1, with TRBD1 matching 10 bases. Germline CDR1 SGHVS, CDR2 FQNEAQ. The CDR3 sequence is 16 residues long. With 1 base clipped from V and 1 base from J, the junction kept 1 base outside the gene matches. Written as DNA, the CDR3 is TGTGCCAGCAGCTTAGGACAGGGGGCTTCCTACAATGAGCAGTTCTTC. It translates to CASSLGQGASYNEQFF.

This clonotype turned up a few times. V gene TRBV6-2 or TRBV6-3 combines with J gene TRBJ2-1; unclear D gene. V was clipped by 6 bases and J by 3 bases, with 18 bases between them. Germline V gene lookup returns CDR1 MNHEY and CDR2 SVGEGT. The CDR3 spans 16 residues. The CDR3, as DNA: TGTGCCAGCAGCCCGATCCAGGTTCTTCTCTACAATGAGCAGTTCTTC. Translating gives CASSPIQVLLYNEQFF.

Note on this clonotype: A single base separates this from a much larger clone, so it may be a read error. The chain links TRBV2 to TRBJ1-1, with D unresolved. The CDR3 is made up of 10 amino acids. CDR1 is SNHLY and CDR2 is FYNNEI in the germline V gene. V was shortened by 6 bases and J by 3 bases, with 2 bases between the two germline ends. CDR3 in amino acids: CASRYTEAFF. In nucleotides, the CDR3 is TGTGCCAGCAGGTACACTGAAGCTTTCTTT.

This clonotype has more than one count but fewer than ten. The J gene is TRBJ2-1, the V gene TRBV24-1, with D possibly being TRBD1 or TRBD2 (5 bases each). With 0 bases removed from V and 6 bases from J, the gap between germline ends came to 14 bases. CDR1 is KGHDR and CDR2 is SFDVKD in the germline V gene. The CDR3 runs to 16 residues. CDR3 protein: CATSDLHGTRVNEQFF. CDR3 coding DNA: TGTGCCACCAGTGATTTGCATGGGACCCGGGTCAATGAGCAGTTCTTC.

This clonotype showed up many times. V and J are TRBV7-2 and TRBJ1-5; 8 positions match TRBD1. The V gene's germline CDR1 is SGHTA and CDR2 FQGNSA. There are 13 residues in the CDR3. Losses at the gene ends were 4 bases for V and 6 bases for J; bases not matched to a gene: 2. The CDR3 nucleotides are TGTGCCAGCAGCTCAACAGGGGGTCAGCCCCAGCATTTT. This gives the protein CASSSTGGQPQHF.

CDR3 sequence reads: CASSDPQGTYNEQFF. The CDR3 DNA sequence: TGCGCCAGCAGCGACCCACAGGGAACCTACAATGAGCAGTTCTTC. V usage is TRBV4-1 and J usage is TRBJ2-1; a possible D gene is TRBD1 (6 bases). Germline CDR1 reads MGHRA; CDR2 reads YSYEKL. The ends were cut back, 5 bases at V and 2 bases at J, with 13 bases in the middle. This CDR3 contains 15 residues.

The V gene is TRBV3-1, the J gene TRBJ2-3, with D perhaps TRBD1 or TRBD2 (5 bases each). V was pared by 2 bases and J by 5 bases, with 8 bases between. The CDR3 is 13 amino acids. Germline CDR1 and CDR2: LGHDT and YNNKEL (reference sequence). The CDR3 coding sequence is TGTGCCAGCAGCCAATTGGGGGTAGATACGCAGTATTTT. It yields the protein CASSQLGVDTQYF.

In the case of this clonotype: Mismatch with germline at one junction end may stem from a read error. The chain couples TRBV7-7 to TRBJ2-1; TRBD2 matches at 11 bases. There are 16 residues in the CDR3. Germline CDR1 reads SSHAT; CDR2 reads FNYEAQ (reference sequence). Here the CDR3 DNA reads TGTGCTAGCAGCTCGGGAATAGCGGGGGGGAAGAATGAGCAGTTCTTC. It is translated as CASSSGIAGGKNEQFF.

In its sample, this clonotype was seen once. The gene calls are TRBV29-1 and TRBJ1-2; no clear D. CDR3 size: 13 residues. V was pared by 3 bases and J by 0 bases, with 8 bases between. Germline V CDR1 and CDR2: SQVTM, ANQGSEA. CDR3 residues: CSVDFQANYGYTF. The CDR3 coding sequence is TGCAGCGTTGATTTTCAGGCTAACTATGGCTACACCTTC.

Points on this clonotype: The junction and the germline gene differ at one end; a read error may be behind it. The chain carries TRBV12-3 or TRBV12-4 and TRBJ1-1; no reliable D call. This CDR3 region has 13 residues. This chain's CDR3 is CASSVFPNTEAFF. The CDR3 DNA reads TGTGCAAGCAGTGTATTTCCGAACACTGAAGCTTTCTTT.

The V and J genes are TRBV2 and TRBJ1-1, with 7 positions matching TRBD1. Germline CDR1 is SNHLY and CDR2 is FYNNEI. The ends lost 4 bases at V and 5 bases at J; junction bases unmatched: 4. This CDR3 comprises 13 residues. For the CDR3, the DNA is TGTGCCAGCAGTGCAGGGGGAACGACTGAAGCTTTCTTT. Protein sequence: CASSAGGTTEAFF.

The chain employs TRBV13 and TRBJ2-7, with 12 bases identical to TRBD1. Germline CDR1 PRHDT, CDR2 FYEKMQ (reference sequence). With V trimmed by 7 bases and J by 7 bases, 11 bases remained unmatched. There are 15 residues in the CDR3. CDR3 in amino acids: CASTWSGTGGAEQYV. The CDR3 DNA reads TGTGCCAGCACGTGGTCCGGGACAGGGGGCGCAGAGCAGTACGTC.

This clonotype was seen a few times. This chain links TRBV4-1 with TRBJ2-1; D uncertain. The CDR3 loop spans 14 amino acids. V was cut by 1 base and J by 8 bases, with 12 bases left in between. CDR1 is MGHRA and CDR2 is YSYEKL in the germline V gene. CDR3 protein: CASSQGVTPDEQFF. DNA for the CDR3: TGCGCCAGCAGCCAAGGGGTCACCCCGGATGAGCAGTTCTTC.

In its sample, this clonotype was seen a few times. CDR3 DNA: TGCGCCAGCAGCTTGTTCCACCCAACCTACGAGCAGTACGTC. Amino acid sequence: CASSLFHPTYEQYV. The rearrangement uses TRBV5-1 and TRBJ2-7, with D unresolved. The CDR3 is 14 residues long. Trimming stripped 1 base from V and 2 bases from J, with 10 bases between. Germline values: CDR1 SGHRS, CDR2 YFSETQ.